Described below is a single T cell receptor (beta chain) sequence and its context. Its antigen is as yet unknown. This specimen belongs to a study of cytomegalovirus exposure and HLA in healthy donors. Study-level findings and limits: There were some public TCRs occurring in many donors, but most TCR sequences were rare. TCR beta V- and J-gene trimming was later associated with a missense DCLRE1C variant. In a later analysis, TCR association rates varied by HLA locus: DRB1 most, HLA-C fewest.

Both 60 Vbeta primers and 13 Jbeta primers went into the PCR. Method: immunoSEQ multiplex PCR; TCRdb's copy keeps in-frame clones and lacks some. The sample lists approximately 190,000 clones; 80% to 85% were seen once. The CDR3 sequence is 12 residues long. V dropped 6 bases and J dropped 2 bases, with 5 bases sitting between them. CDR1 SGHRS and CDR2 YFSETQ come from the germline V gene. Donors were nominally healthy when sampled, though unrecorded immune exposures were likely. This sequence was found in a man in his forties or fifties in good health and CMV-seropositive. The sequencing input was PBMCs. This chain joins TRBV5-1 and TRBJ2-2; D is undetermined. The CDR3 protein is CASTINTGELFF. The CDR3 DNA reads as TGCGCCAGCACCATTAACACCGGGGAGCTGTTTTTT.